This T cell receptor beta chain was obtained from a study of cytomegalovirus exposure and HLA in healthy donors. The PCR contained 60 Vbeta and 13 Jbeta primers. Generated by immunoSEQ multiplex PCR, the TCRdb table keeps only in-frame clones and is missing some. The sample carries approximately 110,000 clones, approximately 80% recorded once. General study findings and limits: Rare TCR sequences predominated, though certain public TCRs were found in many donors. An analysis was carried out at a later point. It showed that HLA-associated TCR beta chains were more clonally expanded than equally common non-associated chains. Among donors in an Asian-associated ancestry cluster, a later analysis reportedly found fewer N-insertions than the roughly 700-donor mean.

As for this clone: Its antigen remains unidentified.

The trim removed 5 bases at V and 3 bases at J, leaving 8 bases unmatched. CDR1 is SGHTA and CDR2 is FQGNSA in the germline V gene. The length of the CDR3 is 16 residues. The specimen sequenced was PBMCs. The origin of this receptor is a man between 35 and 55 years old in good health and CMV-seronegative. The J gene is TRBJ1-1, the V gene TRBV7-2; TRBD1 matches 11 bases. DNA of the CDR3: TGTGCCAGCAGCCCCGGGACAGGGGGTTTTGACACTGAAGCTTTCTTT. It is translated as CASSPGTGGFDTEAFF.